What follows is one T cell receptor (beta chain) and its context. The target antigen is unknown. Method: immunoSEQ multiplex PCR; TCRdb's copy keeps in-frame clones and lacks some. The data contain about 400,000 clones, 88% of them singletons. The sample is drawn from a study of Ad26.COV2.S vaccination and SARS-CoV-2 variants. Germline CDR1 is SGHTS and CDR2 is YDEGEE. V shed 2 bases and J shed 0 bases, with 9 bases lying between them. The CDR3 length is 15 residues. General study points: People given the vaccine had a wider spike-specific TCR breadth than placebo recipients did.

Treatment meaning: some 20 received Ad26.COV2.S at low or high dose, single or two shots; 5 received placebo; per-sample allocation not given. Collection of the samples took place on day 63 after the first injection of vaccine or placebo. Vaccination used an Ad26 vector expressing Wuhan-strain SARS-CoV-2 spike. This receptor was taken from a person aged 18-60 years who received the Ad26.COV2.S COVID-19 vaccine or a placebo. Specimen: peripheral blood, collected in a trial of Ad26.COV2.S vaccine versus placebo. V usage is TRBV5-8 and J usage is TRBJ1-3; D not certain. The CDR3 region is CASSFVPGSGNTIYF. In DNA form, the CDR3 reads TGTGCCAGCAGCTTCGTTCCAGGCTCTGGAAACACCATATATTTT.